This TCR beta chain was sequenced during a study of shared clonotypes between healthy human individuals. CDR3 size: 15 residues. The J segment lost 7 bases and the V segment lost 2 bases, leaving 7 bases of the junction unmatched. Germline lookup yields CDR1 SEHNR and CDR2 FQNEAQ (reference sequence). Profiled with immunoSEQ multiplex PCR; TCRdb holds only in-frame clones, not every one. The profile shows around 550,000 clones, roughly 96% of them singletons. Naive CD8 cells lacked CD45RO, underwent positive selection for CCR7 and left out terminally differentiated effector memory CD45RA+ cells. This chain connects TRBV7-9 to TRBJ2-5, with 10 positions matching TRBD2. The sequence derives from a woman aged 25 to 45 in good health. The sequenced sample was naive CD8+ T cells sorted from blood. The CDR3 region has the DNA TGTGCCAGCAGCTTACTTCTAGCGGGAGTGGTGACCCAGTACTTC. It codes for CASSLLLAGVVTQYF.